This T cell receptor (beta chain) was identified in a study of control samples from healthy donors and cancer patients. Some clones are missing from TCRdb's copy, which holds only in-frame ones; the method was immunoSEQ multiplex PCR. The table includes over 150,000 clones, about 91% detected once. V was pared by 1 base and J by 1 base, with 10 bases between. The CDR3 has 15 amino acids. Germline loops: CDR1 MGHRA, CDR2 YSYEKL. The chain is built from TRBV4-1 and TRBJ1-1; unclear D gene. The material sequenced was blood. The receptor comes from a woman in her thirties or forties in good health. The chain's CDR3 is CASSQGQIQNTEAFF. The CDR3 nucleotides are TGCGCCAGCAGCCAAGGGCAGATCCAGAACACTGAAGCTTTCTTT.